Shown below are 13 T cell receptor beta chains from a single sample sequenced in a study of blood T cells in healthy people across ages (dated by TCRdb to between 2015 and 2017). The method behind the library was 5' RACE. This sample was sequenced with an Illumina HiSeq 2500. A second about 7 to 11 cycle PCR used a sample-barcoded 5' primer and a J-beta primer mix. TCRdb applied fastp at Q25 and MiXCR to the public reads, then kept only in-frame beta chains. CDR3 protein sequences are deduplicated, and each keeps its most common genes and DNA. For this sample the table gives 700,000 to 950,000 distinct CDR3 sequences, of which 43% were detected only once. The top ten constitute 20% to 25% of the sample. Sequencing was performed on blood. These receptor sequences come from a woman aged 55-69 years in good health.

The J gene is TRBJ2-1, the V gene TRBV18, with D unclear. The CDR3 loop spans 14 amino acids. Germline assignment: CDR1 KGHSH and CDR2 LQKENI. V was clipped by 2 bases and J by 12 bases, with 17 bases between them. Here the CDR3 DNA reads TGTGCCAGCTCACCAGGTATCCTGGCATTAGGGCAGTTCTTC. Its translation is CASSPGILALGQFF. Based on the CDR3 plus reference TRBV18 and TRBJ2-1, the full variable domain is NAGVMQNPRHLVRRRGQEARLRCSPMKGHSHVYWYRQLPEEGLKFMVYLQKENIIDESGMPKERFSAEFPKEGPSILRIQQVVRGDSAAYFCASSPGILALGQFFGPGTRLTVL.

The rearrangement uses TRBV10-3 and TRBJ1-1; 11 nucleotides match TRBD1. V lost 6 bases and J lost 4; bases outside the gene matches: 7. The V gene's germline CDR1 is ENHRY and CDR2 SYGVKD. The CDR3 contains 15 residues. This CDR3 is CAIRDTGTGGTEAFF. The DNA for the CDR3 is TGTGCCATCAGAGACACCGGGACAGGGGGCACTGAAGCTTTCTTT.

CDR3 DNA: TGCAGCGTTGAAGCGGGGGGAACCGTAGATACGCAGTATTTT. Encoded protein: CSVEAGGTVDTQYF. The gene calls are TRBV29-1 and TRBJ2-3; 7 positions agree with TRBD2. Germline CDR1 SQVTM, CDR2 ANQGSEA. The J segment lost 5 bases and the V segment lost 1 base, leaving 6 bases of the junction unmatched. The CDR3 is made up of 14 amino acids.

Concerning this clonotype: A much larger clone differs from this one at a single base, so this may be a read error. The chain uses TRBV9 and TRBJ2-5; D not resolved. Between the trimmed V and J ends, which lost 0 bases and 1 base, there was a span of 7 bases. The CDR3 totals 14 residues. Germline lookup yields CDR1 SGDLS and CDR2 YYNGEE. The CDR3 sequence: CASSVDWPQETQYF. CDR3 DNA: TGTGCCAGCAGCGTAGACTGGCCCCAAGAGACCCAGTACTTC.

The V and J genes are TRBV5-1 and TRBJ2-2, with 10 positions matching TRBD2. The germline gives CDR1 SGHRS, CDR2 YFSETQ. This CDR3 is 16 amino acids long. V gave up 2 bases and J gave up 1 base; unmatched junction bases: 2. The chain's CDR3 is CASSFLAGENTGELFF. As DNA, the CDR3 is TGCGCCAGCAGCTTCCTAGCGGGGGAGAACACCGGGGAGCTGTTTTTT.

V gene TRBV9 combines with J gene TRBJ2-1; weak D call: TRBD2 (5 bases). The CDR3 length is 12 residues. Deletions cut 0 bases from V and 10 bases from J, with 8 bases between. Per germline, CDR1 SGDLS and CDR2 YYNGEE. CDR3 in amino acids: CASSVDQREQFF. CDR3 nucleotides: TGTGCCAGCAGCGTAGACCAGCGGGAGCAGTTCTTC.

Here the CDR3 DNA reads TGCGCCAGCAGCCAAGAGCTCCCCAGTCCCTACTATGGCTACACCTTC. Translated, it gives CASSQELPSPYYGYTF. The chain has TRBV4-3 and TRBJ1-2; D ambiguous. Trimming left V 0 bases short and J 3 bases short, with 14 bases between. The CDR3 is 16 residues long. Germline CDR1 is LGHNA and CDR2 is YSLEER.

This clonotype came up a few times. The rearrangement uses TRBV15 and TRBJ2-5, with 7 nucleotides matching TRBD2. The CDR3 spans 17 residues. The germline V gene has CDR1 LNHNV and CDR2 YYDKDF (reference sequence). Germline trimming cut 3 bases from V and 4 bases from J; bases unmatched to any gene: 14. Here the CDR3 DNA reads TGTGCCACCAGCAGCACTAGCGAGGTCTGGGCCAGAGAGACCCAGTACTTC. Translating gives CATSSTSEVWARETQYF.

The chain is built from TRBV6-5 and TRBJ2-3; TRBD2 agrees at 13 bases. This CDR3 region has 13 residues. Germline CDR1 is MNHEY and CDR2 is SVGAGI. V dropped 7 bases and J dropped 9; count of bases not matched to a gene: 4. The CDR3 protein is CASTGTSGKTQYF. CDR3 DNA sequence: TGTGCCAGCACCGGGACTAGCGGGAAGACGCAGTATTTT.

A few counts support this clonotype. The V gene is TRBV6-2 or TRBV6-3, the J gene TRBJ2-7; possible D gene TRBD2, 6 bases. Germline V gives CDR1 MNHEY, CDR2 SVGEGT. This CDR3 is 15 amino acids long. V shed 6 bases and J shed 0 bases, with 15 bases lying between them. For the CDR3, the DNA is TGTGCCAGCAGGGGATGGGGGGAAGCCTCCTACGAGCAGTACTTC. Protein product: CASRGWGEASYEQYF.

This chain joins TRBV6-6 and TRBJ2-1; D remains unclear. The germline V gene encodes CDR1 MNHNY and CDR2 SVGAGI (reference sequence). V lost 5 bases and J lost 3, with 14 bases in between. The CDR3 loop spans 15 amino acids. In DNA form, the CDR3 reads TGTGCCAGCAGTCCCCAAGAGGTCCTCTACAATGAGCAGTTCTTC. This gives the protein CASSPQEVLYNEQFF.

V is TRBV7-3 and J is TRBJ2-1; D ambiguous. This CDR3 has 15 amino acids. The germline gives CDR1 SGHTA, CDR2 FQGTGA. Trimming cost V 1 base and J 10 bases, with 17 bases left between them. The CDR3 DNA follows: TGTGCCAGCAGCTTAAGCCCGCCTGACGGGTTAGAGCAGTTCTTC. Protein sequence: CASSLSPPDGLEQFF.

Comments on this clonotype: The junction does not match germline at one end; this may be a read error. This chain uses TRBV12-3 or TRBV12-4 with TRBJ2-2; 8 bases align to TRBD2. The CDR3 sequence is 17 residues long. The CDR3 sequence is CASSPFTAGVATGKLFF. DNA for the CDR3: TGTGCCAGCAGTCCTTTCACAGCGGGAGTCGCCACCGGGAAGCTGTTTTTT.